This T cell receptor beta chain was obtained from a study of T cell changes during pregnancy in multiple sclerosis (dated by TCRdb to about 2019). For the wider study: In women with multiple sclerosis, the researchers looked at how the T cell repertoire shifted as pregnancy progressed.

This clone was seen only a few times. Its binding antigen is unknown. Base qualities are not provided; no much larger clone lies one nucleotide away. V has 6 bases trimmed and J has 4 bases trimmed; junction bases matching no gene number 6. Spanning cysteine to phenylalanine, the CDR3 consists of 15 amino acids. The only DNA kept is the CDR3, 45 bases in frame from the first base. CDR1 is given as MNHEY and CDR2 as SMNVEV, both from the germline V gene (reference sequence). Receptors were amplified or captured by the immunoSEQ multiplex PCR assay. Drawn from immuneACCESS, this table holds only the in-frame rearrangements with V and J called that TCRdb kept. Clones are partly lost; checked studies trace under half to an unresolved V gene and leave the rest unexplained. A total of 40,000 to 55,000 clones appear in this sample, 90% to 95% of them only once. About 0.37% of the sample is held by the ten biggest clonotypes.

This specimen was CD4+ T cells from peripheral blood mononuclear cells, taken before pregnancy. The chain couples TRBV27 to TRBJ2-3; 11 middle bases align to TRBD2. The receptor was isolated from a female donor with multiple sclerosis, enrolled in a pregnancy study. DNA sequence: TGTGCCAGCAGAGTAGCGGGAGGGCCTCCAGATACGCAGTATTTT. The translation is CASRVAGGPPDTQYF.